Each of the 5 T cell receptor beta chains below was sequenced from the same sample in a study of OX40 agonist ivuxolimab in advanced cancers. Profiled with immunoSEQ multiplex PCR; TCRdb holds only in-frame clones, not every one. This table has 45,000 to 65,000 clones, 85% to 90% appearing once. This specimen consisted of CD4+ or CD8+ T cells sorted from blood, obtained in a trial of the OX40 agonist ivuxolimab. Receptors were obtained from an adult with an advanced solid tumor such as melanoma, head and neck, liver or kidney cancer.

This clone was seen only once. The chain carries TRBV6-5 and TRBJ2-7, with 11 bases lining up with TRBD1. V was clipped by 0 bases and J by 3 bases; unmatched bases: 1. The CDR3 has 15 residues. The germline V gene has CDR1 MNHEY and CDR2 SVGAGI. CDR3 in DNA: TGTGCCAGCAGTTACTCGGGGACAGGGGGCTACGAGCAGTACTTC. Its protein product is CASSYSGTGGYEQYF.

The chain combines TRBV18 with TRBJ2-5, with D tentatively TRBD2 (5 bases). Germline-derived CDR1 and CDR2 are KGHSH and LQKENI. The CDR3 is 13 amino acids. Deletions cut 3 bases from V and 2 bases from J, with 7 bases between. Written as DNA, the CDR3 is TGTGCCAGCTCACCCGGGAATCAAGAGACCCAGTACTTC. This sequence encodes CASSPGNQETQYF.

CDR3 nucleotide sequence: TGTGCCAGTACCGAGACCTCGCTCAACACTGAAGCTTTCTTT. It codes for CASTETSLNTEAFF. The gene calls are TRBV19 and TRBJ1-1; D remains unclear. Between the trimmed V and J ends, which lost 7 bases and 2 bases, there was a span of 14 bases. CDR1 and CDR2 (germline): LNHDA, SQIVND (reference sequence). There are 14 residues in the CDR3. The full variable domain, its missing parts supplied by reference TRBV19 and TRBJ1-1, is DGGITQSPKYLFRKEGQNVTLSCEQNLNHDAMYWYRQDPGQGLRLIYYSQIVNDFQKGDIAEGYSVSREKKESFPLTVTSAQKNPTAFYLCASTETSLNTEAFFGQGTRLTVV.

This clone was observed a handful of times. The V call is TRBV7-2, the J call TRBJ2-3, with D possibly matching TRBD1 (6 bases). The CDR3 totals 15 residues. Germline V gene sequence: CDR1 SGHTA, CDR2 FQGNSA. Trimming shortened V by 2 bases and J by 2 bases, and 11 bases separated the two germline ends. The CDR3 nucleotides read TGTGCCAGCAGCTTAATGGGGGCCCACACAGATACGCAGTATTTT. Its translation: CASSLMGAHTDTQYF.

This clone was detected only once. The CDR3 region is CASSAPPGREPQHF. Here the CDR3 DNA reads TGTGCCAGCAGCGCGCCCCCAGGGAGGGAGCCCCAGCATTTT. J is TRBJ1-5 and V is TRBV28; a possible D gene is TRBD1 (5 bases). Trimming left V 6 bases short and J 8 bases short, with 17 bases between. Looked up from germline, CDR1 is MDHEN and CDR2 is SYDVKM. CDR3 length: 14 residues.